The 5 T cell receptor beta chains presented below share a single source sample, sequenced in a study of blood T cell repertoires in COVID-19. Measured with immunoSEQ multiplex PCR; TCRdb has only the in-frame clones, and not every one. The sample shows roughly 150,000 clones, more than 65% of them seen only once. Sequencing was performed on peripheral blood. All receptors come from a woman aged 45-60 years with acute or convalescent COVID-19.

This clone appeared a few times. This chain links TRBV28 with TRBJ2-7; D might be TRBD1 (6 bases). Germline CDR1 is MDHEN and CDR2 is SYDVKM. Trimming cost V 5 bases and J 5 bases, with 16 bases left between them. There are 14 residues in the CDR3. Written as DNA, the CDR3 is TGTGCCAGCAGTATAGGACAGTTTAGGCACGAGCAGTACTTC. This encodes CASSIGQFRHEQYF.

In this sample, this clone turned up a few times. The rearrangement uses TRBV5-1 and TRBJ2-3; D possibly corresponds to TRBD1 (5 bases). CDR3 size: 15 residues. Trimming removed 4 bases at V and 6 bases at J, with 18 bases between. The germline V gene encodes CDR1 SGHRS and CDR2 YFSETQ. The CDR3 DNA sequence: TGCGCCAGCAGCACAGACAGCCCGAGATTGGATACGCAGTATTTT. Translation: CASSTDSPRLDTQYF.

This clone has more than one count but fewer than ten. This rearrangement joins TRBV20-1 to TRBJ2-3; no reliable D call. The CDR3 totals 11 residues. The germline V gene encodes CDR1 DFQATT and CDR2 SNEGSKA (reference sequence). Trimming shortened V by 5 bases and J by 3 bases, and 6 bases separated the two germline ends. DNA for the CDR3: TGCAGTGCTGGCCCGACAGATACGCAGTATTTT. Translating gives CSAGPTDTQYF.

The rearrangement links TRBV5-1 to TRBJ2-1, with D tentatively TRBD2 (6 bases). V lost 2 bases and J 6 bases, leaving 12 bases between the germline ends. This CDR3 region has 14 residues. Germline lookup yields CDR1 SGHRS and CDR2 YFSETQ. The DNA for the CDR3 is TGCGCCAGCAGCTTACCGGGACTTAGCAATGAGCAGTTCTTC. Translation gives CASSLPGLSNEQFF. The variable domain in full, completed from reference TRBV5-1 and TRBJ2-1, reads KAGVTQTPRYLIKTRGQQVTLSCSPISGHRSVSWYQQTPGQGLQFLFEYFSETQRNKGNFPGRFSGRQFSNSRSEMNVSTLELGDSALYLCASSLPGLSNEQFFGPGTRLTVL.

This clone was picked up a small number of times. The CDR3 DNA is TGTGCCAGCAGTGAAGCTAAGGGGGCAGGCTTCCACGAGCAGTACTTC. Residues: CASSEAKGAGFHEQYF. V is TRBV2 and J is TRBJ2-7, with 7 bases that match TRBD1. With V trimmed by 0 bases and J by 5 bases, 10 bases remained unmatched. CDR1 and CDR2 (germline): SNHLY, FYNNEI. CDR3 length: 16 residues.